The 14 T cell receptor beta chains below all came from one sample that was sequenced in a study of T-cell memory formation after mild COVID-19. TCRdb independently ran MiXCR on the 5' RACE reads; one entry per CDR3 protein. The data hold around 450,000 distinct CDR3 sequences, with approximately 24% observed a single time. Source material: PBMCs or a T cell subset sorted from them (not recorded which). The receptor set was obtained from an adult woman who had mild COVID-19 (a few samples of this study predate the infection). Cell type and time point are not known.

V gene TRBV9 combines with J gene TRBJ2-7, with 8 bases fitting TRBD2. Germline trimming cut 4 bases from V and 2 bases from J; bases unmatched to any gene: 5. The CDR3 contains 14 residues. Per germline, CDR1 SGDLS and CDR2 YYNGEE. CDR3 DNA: TGTGCCAGCAGCCCCGGGGGGGATCCCTACGAGCAGTACTTC. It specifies CASSPGGDPYEQYF.

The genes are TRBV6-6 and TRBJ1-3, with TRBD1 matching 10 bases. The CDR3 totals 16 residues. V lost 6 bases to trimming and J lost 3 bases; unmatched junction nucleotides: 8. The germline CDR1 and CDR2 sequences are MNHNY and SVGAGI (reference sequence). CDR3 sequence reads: CASRPRQGAVGNTIYF. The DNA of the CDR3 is TGTGCCAGCAGGCCCCGACAGGGGGCCGTTGGAAACACCATATATTTT.

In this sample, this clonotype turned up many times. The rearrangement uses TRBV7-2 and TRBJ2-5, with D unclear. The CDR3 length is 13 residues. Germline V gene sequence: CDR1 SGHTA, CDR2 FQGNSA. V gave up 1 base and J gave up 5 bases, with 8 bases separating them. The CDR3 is CASSLGVRETQYF. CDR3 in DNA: TGTGCCAGCAGCTTAGGGGTGAGGGAGACCCAGTACTTC.

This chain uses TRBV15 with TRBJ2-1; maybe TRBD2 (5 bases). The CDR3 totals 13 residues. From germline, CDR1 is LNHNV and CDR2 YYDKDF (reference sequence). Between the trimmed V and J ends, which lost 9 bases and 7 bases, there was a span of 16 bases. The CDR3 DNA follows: TGTGCCACTGCCGTAAGAAGCGGTAATGAGCAGTTCTTC. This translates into CATAVRSGNEQFF.

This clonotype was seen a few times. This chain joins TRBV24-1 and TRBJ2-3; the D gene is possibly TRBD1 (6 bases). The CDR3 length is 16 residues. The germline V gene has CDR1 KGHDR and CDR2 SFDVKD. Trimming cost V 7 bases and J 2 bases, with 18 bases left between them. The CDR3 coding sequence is TGTGCCACCAGGCCCAGCCGGGACAAACACACAGATACGCAGTATTTT. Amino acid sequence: CATRPSRDKHTDTQYF.

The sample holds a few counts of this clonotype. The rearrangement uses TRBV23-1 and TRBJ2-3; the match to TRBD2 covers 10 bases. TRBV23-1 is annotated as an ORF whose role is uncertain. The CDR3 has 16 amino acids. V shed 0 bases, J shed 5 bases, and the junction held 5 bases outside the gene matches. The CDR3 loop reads CASSQSFKREGDTQYF. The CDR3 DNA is TGCGCCAGCAGTCAATCATTCAAGCGGGAGGGAGATACGCAGTATTTT.

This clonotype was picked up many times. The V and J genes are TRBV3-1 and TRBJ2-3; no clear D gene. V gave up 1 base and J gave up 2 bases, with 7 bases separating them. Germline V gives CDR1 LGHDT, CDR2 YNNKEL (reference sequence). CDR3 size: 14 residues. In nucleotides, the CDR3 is TGTGCCAGCAGCCAAGGGCCTCTCACAGATACGCAGTATTTT. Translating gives CASSQGPLTDTQYF.

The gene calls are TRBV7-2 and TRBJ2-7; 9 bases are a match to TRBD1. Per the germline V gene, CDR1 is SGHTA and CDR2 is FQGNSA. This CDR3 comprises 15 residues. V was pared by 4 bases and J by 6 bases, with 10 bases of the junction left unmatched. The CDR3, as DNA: TGTGCCAGCAGCTCCCGACAGGGGGGGTTACGCGAGCAGTACTTC. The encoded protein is CASSSRQGGLREQYF.

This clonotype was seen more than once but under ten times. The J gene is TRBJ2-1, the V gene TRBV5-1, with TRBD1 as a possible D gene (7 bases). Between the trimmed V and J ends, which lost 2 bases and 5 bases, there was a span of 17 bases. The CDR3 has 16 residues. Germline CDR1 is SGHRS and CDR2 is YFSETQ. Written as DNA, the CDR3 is TGCGCCAGCAGCTTCTCCGGGACAGCGGGCGACAATGAGCAGTTCTTC. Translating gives CASSFSGTAGDNEQFF.

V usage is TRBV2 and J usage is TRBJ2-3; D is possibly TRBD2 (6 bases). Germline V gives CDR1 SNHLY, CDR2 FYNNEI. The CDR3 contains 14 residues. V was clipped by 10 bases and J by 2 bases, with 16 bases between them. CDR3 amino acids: CAIRLRGSTDTQYF. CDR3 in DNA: TGTGCCATCCGGTTACGGGGGTCCACAGATACGCAGTATTTT.

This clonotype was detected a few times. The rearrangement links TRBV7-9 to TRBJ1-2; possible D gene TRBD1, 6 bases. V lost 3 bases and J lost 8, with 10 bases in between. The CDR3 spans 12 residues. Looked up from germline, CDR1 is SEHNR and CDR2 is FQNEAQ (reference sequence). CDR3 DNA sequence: TGTGCCAGCAGCTTGAAGGGGGGCGGCTACACCTTC. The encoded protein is CASSLKGGGYTF.

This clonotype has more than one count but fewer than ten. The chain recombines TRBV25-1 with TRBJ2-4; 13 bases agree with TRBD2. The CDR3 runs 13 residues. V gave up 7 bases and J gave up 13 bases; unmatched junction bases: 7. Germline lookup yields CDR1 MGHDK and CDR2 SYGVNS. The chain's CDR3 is CASTYGLAGVQYF. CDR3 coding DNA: TGTGCCAGCACTTACGGACTAGCGGGAGTCCAGTACTTC. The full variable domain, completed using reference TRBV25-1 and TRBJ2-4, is EADIYQTPRYLVIGTGKKITLECSQTMGHDKMYWYQQDPGMELHLIHYSYGVNSTEKGDLSSESTVSRIRTEHFPLTLESARPSHTSQYLCASTYGLAGVQYFGAGTRLSVL.

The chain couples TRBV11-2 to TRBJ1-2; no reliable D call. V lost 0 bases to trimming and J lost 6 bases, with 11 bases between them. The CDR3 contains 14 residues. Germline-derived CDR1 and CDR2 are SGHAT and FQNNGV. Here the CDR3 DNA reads TGTGCCAGCAGCTTAGATCCCCTGAGTGATGGCTACACCTTC. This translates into CASSLDPLSDGYTF.

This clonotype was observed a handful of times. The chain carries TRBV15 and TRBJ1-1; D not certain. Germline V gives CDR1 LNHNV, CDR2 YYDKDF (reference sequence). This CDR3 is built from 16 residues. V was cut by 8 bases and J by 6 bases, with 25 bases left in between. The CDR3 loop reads CATANHEHSPVAEAFF. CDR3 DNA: TGTGCCACCGCTAATCATGAACATAGCCCCGTCGCTGAAGCTTTCTTT.